This T cell receptor beta chain was identified during a study of T-cell memory formation after mild COVID-19. There are 17 residues in the CDR3. Looked up from germline, CDR1 is MGHRA and CDR2 is YSYEKL. The germline V and J ends were trimmed by 1 base and 5 bases, with 18 bases remaining between them. TCRdb reprocessed the 5' RACE reads via MiXCR and lists one record per CDR3 protein. The sample shows under 250,000 distinct CDR3 sequences, 8% to 10% of them seen only once. The chain couples TRBV4-1 to TRBJ1-5; D is perhaps TRBD1 (6 bases). The clonotype comes from a man aged 18 to 30 who had mild COVID-19 (a few samples of this study predate the infection). Cell type and time point are not known. The sequencing sample was made of PBMCs or a T cell subset sorted from them (not recorded which). Written as DNA, the CDR3 is TGCGCCAGCAGCCAAGTACCTACAGGGTGGGGACATCAGCCCCAGCATTTT. Protein: CASSQVPTGWGHQPQHF.